These 2 T cell receptor beta chains came from one sample sequenced in a study of cytomegalovirus exposure and HLA in healthy donors. Use of 60 Vbeta and 13 Jbeta primers characterized the PCR. Repertoires were generated with immunoSEQ multiplex PCR, while TCRdb's copy carries only in-frame clones and drops some. Its listing shows about 110,000 clones. The sequencing input was PBMCs. Receptor source: a man aged 45 to 65 in good health and CMV-seronegative.

The chain links TRBV7-9 to TRBJ1-2; a possible D gene is TRBD1 (5 bases). The germline CDR1 and CDR2 sequences are SEHNR and FQNEAQ (reference sequence). The CDR3 contains 11 residues. The DNA for the CDR3 is TGTGCTTCGACAGACAACTATGGCTACACCTTC. Encoded protein: CASTDNYGYTF.

The chain has TRBV12-5 and TRBJ1-5, with 7 bases identical to TRBD1. CDR3 size: 14 residues. The trim removed 6 bases at V and 5 bases at J, leaving 7 bases unmatched. The germline CDR1 and CDR2 sequences are LGHNT and FRNRAP. The CDR3 loop is CASGIGQDHQPQHF. For the CDR3, the DNA is TGTGCTAGTGGCATAGGACAGGATCATCAGCCCCAGCATTTT.